These 19 T cell receptor beta chains share one sample of origin, sequenced in a study of OX40 agonist ivuxolimab in advanced cancers. The assay was immunoSEQ multiplex PCR, and TCRdb's table has in-frame clones only and misses some. Here the sample spans tens of thousands of clones, roughly 80% being singletons. The sample in question was CD4+ or CD8+ T cells sorted from blood, obtained in a trial of the OX40 agonist ivuxolimab. The receptors stem from an adult with an advanced solid tumor such as melanoma, head and neck, liver or kidney cancer.

J is TRBJ2-2 and V is TRBV7-9; D remains ambiguous. Trimming took off 1 base at V and 1 base at J, with 7 bases between the two ends. The CDR3 is made up of 15 amino acids. Germline V gene lookup returns CDR1 SEHNR and CDR2 FQNEAQ (reference sequence). This CDR3 is CASSLGDQNTGELFF. The CDR3 nucleotides read TGTGCCAGCAGCTTAGGGGATCAGAACACCGGGGAGCTGTTTTTT.

This clone was seen a handful of times. The rearrangement links TRBV2 to TRBJ2-7, with D tentatively TRBD1 or TRBD2 (5 bases each). Germline V gene sequence: CDR1 SNHLY, CDR2 FYNNEI. This CDR3 region has 14 residues. Deletions cut 5 bases from V and 9 bases from J, with 20 bases between. The CDR3 DNA is TGTGCCAGCAGTAAACCGGGACGGAGCGTCTCGCAGTACTTC. It yields the protein CASSKPGRSVSQYF.

In its sample, this clone was seen once. The rearrangement links TRBV18 to TRBJ2-1, with D possibly TRBD1 on 5 matching bases. Germline CDR1 and CDR2: KGHSH and LQKENI. V was cut by 2 bases and J by 2 bases, with 7 bases left in between. The CDR3 contains 14 residues. The CDR3 spells CASSPVQAYNEQFF. As DNA, the CDR3 is TGTGCCAGCTCACCAGTACAGGCCTACAATGAGCAGTTCTTC.

The chain combines TRBV7-6 with TRBJ2-7, with D maybe TRBD2 (5 bases). This CDR3 is 14 amino acids long. The V end was cut by 5 bases, the J end by 6 bases, with 17 bases between. Germline CDR1 and CDR2: SGHVS and FNYEAQ. The CDR3 coding sequence is TGTGCCAGCAGCAGGGTCGGGGAGCTTGGCGAGCAGTACTTC. Amino acids: CASSRVGELGEQYF.

This clone was observed a few times. The chain has TRBV7-9 and TRBJ2-3; tentative D call: TRBD2 (5 bases). V was pared by 5 bases and J by 4 bases, with 13 bases between. Germline values: CDR1 SEHNR, CDR2 FQNEAQ (reference sequence). This CDR3 has 14 residues. For the CDR3, the DNA is TGTGCCAGCAGCATAGACTATAGCCCAGATACGCAGTATTTT. Translation gives CASSIDYSPDTQYF. Complete variable domain (other parts from reference TRBV7-9 and TRBJ2-3): DTGVSQNPRHKITKRGQNVTFRCDPISEHNRLYWYRQTLGQGPEFLTYFQNEAQLEKSRLLSDRFSAERPKGSFSTLEIQRTEQGDSAMYLCASSIDYSPDTQYFGPGTRLTVL.

The chain couples TRBV7-2 to TRBJ1-6; 9 positions match TRBD1. The CDR3 runs 12 residues. V lost 6 bases, J lost 12 bases, and 3 bases stayed unmatched. Germline V lookup: CDR1 SGHTA, CDR2 FQGNSA. The CDR3 sequence: CASSYRGRPLHF. The CDR3 DNA is TGTGCCAGCAGTTACAGGGGGCGACCCCTCCACTTT.

This clone appeared a single time. The gene calls are TRBV5-8 and TRBJ1-1; weak D call: TRBD1 (5 bases). The CDR3 consists of 13 residues. Germline V CDR1 and CDR2: SGHTS, YDEGEE. Trimming removed 1 base at V and 10 bases at J, with 14 bases between. CDR3 coding DNA: TGTGCCAGCAGCTTGCTTTTGGACGGGGGAGCTTTCTTT. This encodes CASSLLLDGGAFF.

The CDR3, as DNA: TGTGCCAGCAGCTTAAAGGTAGTCGGAGGCACCGGGGAGCTGTTTTTT. Amino acids: CASSLKVVGGTGELFF. The gene calls are TRBV7-3 and TRBJ2-2, with D possibly TRBD2 on 5 matching bases. The V gene's germline CDR1 is SGHTA and CDR2 FQGTGA. V lost 1 base and J lost 4, with 13 bases in between. The CDR3 contains 16 residues. Using reference TRBV7-3 and TRBJ2-2 for the parts outside the CDR3, the full variable domain is GAGVSQTPSNKVTEKGKYVELRCDPISGHTALYWYRQSLGQGPEFLIYFQGTGAADDSGLPNDRFFAVRPEGSVSTLKIQRTERGDSAVYLCASSLKVVGGTGELFFGEGSRLTVL.

The J gene is TRBJ2-7, the V gene TRBV7-4; TRBD2 matches 7 bases. CDR1 and CDR2 from the germline V gene are SGHVT and SQSDAQ. V was clipped by 9 bases and J by 6 bases; unmatched bases: 23. The CDR3 covers 17 residues. The CDR3 protein is CARMDYHTGTKLCEQYF. The CDR3 DNA follows: TGTGCCAGGATGGATTACCATACCGGGACTAAACTTTGCGAGCAGTACTTC.

The J gene is TRBJ2-2, the V gene TRBV19; 8 bases line up with TRBD2. The CDR3 is made up of 15 amino acids. Trimming removed 9 bases from V and 4 bases from J; junction bases left unmatched: 10. Germline lookup yields CDR1 LNHDA and CDR2 SQIVND (reference sequence). The CDR3 region has the DNA TGTGCCAGCCTACGGGGGCTAGCGGGCACCGGGGAGCTGTTTTTT. This codes for CASLRGLAGTGELFF. The full variable domain, rest sourced from reference TRBV19 and TRBJ2-2, is DGGITQSPKYLFRKEGQNVTLSCEQNLNHDAMYWYRQDPGQGLRLIYYSQIVNDFQKGDIAEGYSVSREKKESFPLTVTSAQKNPTAFYLCASLRGLAGTGELFFGEGSRLTVL.

The chain carries TRBV12-5 and TRBJ1-5, with D uncertain. There are 13 residues in the CDR3. Germline CDR1 reads LGHNT; CDR2 reads FRNRAP. Trimming removed 6 bases from V and 2 bases from J, with 8 bases in between. CDR3 residues: CASGGSGNQPQHF. The CDR3 DNA sequence: TGTGCTAGTGGCGGGTCGGGCAATCAGCCCCAGCATTTT.

CDR3 in amino acids: CASRAGGIANEQFF. In DNA, the CDR3 is TGTGCCAGCCGGGCAGGGGGTATTGCCAATGAGCAGTTCTTC. V gene TRBV6-5 combines with J gene TRBJ2-1, with TRBD1 identical over 7 bases. With 8 bases clipped from V and 6 bases from J, the junction kept 10 bases outside the gene matches. The CDR3 is made up of 14 amino acids. Germline V gene lookup returns CDR1 MNHEY and CDR2 SVGAGI.

The chain combines TRBV5-6 with TRBJ2-4; 8 nucleotides align to TRBD1. V was pared by 1 base and J by 11 bases, with 2 bases of the junction left unmatched. Germline CDR1 is SGHDT and CDR2 is YYEEEE. This CDR3 region has 12 residues. CDR3 sequence (DNA): TGTGCCAGCAGCTTGTTGGACAGGGTTCAGTACTTC. Translated: CASSLLDRVQYF.

The chain links TRBV19 to TRBJ2-1, with TRBD2 matching 13 bases. Germline loops: CDR1 LNHDA, CDR2 SQIVND (reference sequence). The CDR3 sequence is 16 residues long. The trim removed 4 bases at V and 8 bases at J, leaving 8 bases unmatched. The CDR3 DNA follows: TGTGCCAGTAGTAGGGCCGGGACTAGCGGGATTGATGAGCAGTTCTTC. Translating it yields CASSRAGTSGIDEQFF.

J is TRBJ1-1 and V is TRBV5-1; TRBD1 matches 8 bases. V shed 1 base and J 4 bases; nucleotides not matched to a gene: 6. CDR3 length equals 15 residues. Germline-derived CDR1 and CDR2 are SGHRS and YFSETQ. Here the CDR3 DNA reads TGCGCCAGCAGCTTGACGACAGGGGCGGGCACTGAAGCTTTCTTT. It specifies CASSLTTGAGTEAFF.

The chain combines TRBV5-1 with TRBJ2-1; tentatively, D is TRBD2 (6 bases). The germline gives CDR1 SGHRS, CDR2 YFSETQ. V lost 4 bases to trimming and J lost 5 bases, with 10 bases between them. This CDR3 has 13 residues. CDR3 protein: CASSAGPDNEQFF. The CDR3 DNA reads as TGCGCCAGCAGCGCGGGACCCGACAATGAGCAGTTCTTC.

The V and J genes are TRBV4-1 and TRBJ2-7, with 8 bases identical to TRBD2. Losses at the gene ends were 3 bases for V and 6 bases for J; bases not matched to a gene: 7. Germline assignment: CDR1 MGHRA and CDR2 YSYEKL. The CDR3 has 14 amino acids. The CDR3 spells CASSQGLELGEQYF. In nucleotides, the CDR3 is TGCGCCAGCAGCCAGGGACTAGAACTTGGCGAGCAGTACTTC.

The rearrangement joins TRBV6-5 to TRBJ2-1, with 8 positions matching TRBD2. The germline CDR1 and CDR2 sequences are MNHEY and SVGAGI. V shed 0 bases, J shed 5 bases, and the junction held 6 bases outside the gene matches. The CDR3 length is 16 residues. CDR3 in DNA: TGTGCCAGCAGTTACTCTAGCGGGGTATCGAACAATGAGCAGTTCTTC. This translates into CASSYSSGVSNNEQFF.

Judged by abundance, this clone is medium-sized (0.01 to 0.1%). The rearrangement links TRBV7-9 to TRBJ2-1; possibly TRBD2 for D (5 bases). Germline-derived CDR1 and CDR2 are SEHNR and FQNEAQ (reference sequence). This CDR3 is built from 17 residues. The V and J ends lost 6 bases and 0 bases respectively, with 18 bases between them. CDR3 in amino acids: CASRRSGRLSSYNEQFF. The CDR3 DNA follows: TGTGCCAGCAGACGAAGCGGTCGTCTTAGCTCCTACAATGAGCAGTTCTTC.